The rows below give T cell receptor beta chains drawn from one sample of a study of early T cells in non-severe SARS-CoV-2 infection. TCRdb redid the calling of the 5' RACE reads with MiXCR, one entry per CDR3 protein. Of approximately 65,000 distinct CDR3 sequences in the sample, 10% to 15% were seen once. Sequences were obtained from whole blood. The receptor set was obtained from an adult who was a healthcare worker with PCR-confirmed SARS-CoV-2 infection or an uninfected control (not recorded which). CDR3s include the opening cysteine and the closing phenylalanine or tryptophan. The order of the fields is clone size, D gene, V gene, J gene, CDR3 length, CDR3 protein, CDR3 DNA. D genes are given only for firm matches. Part of the rows lack a size; the others show once, few, many or a class for expanded clones.

clone size: few
D gene: .
V gene: TRBV10-2
J gene: TRBJ2-3
CDR3 length: 15
CDR3 protein: CASSESSGAQDTQYF
CDR3 DNA: TGCGCCAGCAGTGAGTCCTCAGGGGCCCAGGATACGCAGTATTTT

clone size: many
D gene: .
V gene: TRBV12-3/TRBV12-4
J gene: TRBJ2-3
CDR3 length: 16
CDR3 protein: CASSFYRGRYTDTQYF
CDR3 DNA: TGTGCCAGCAGTTTTTATCGGGGCCGGTACACAGATACGCAGTATTTT

clone size: .
D gene: TRBD1
V gene: TRBV14
J gene: TRBJ1-2
CDR3 length: 17
CDR3 protein: CASSKGQGAPSNYGYTF
CDR3 DNA: TGTGCCAGCAGCAAGGGACAGGGGGCCCCATCTAACTATGGCTACACCTTC

clone size: few
D gene: .
V gene: TRBV29-1
J gene: TRBJ2-2
CDR3 length: 12
CDR3 protein: CSVESDYGELFF
CDR3 DNA: TGCAGCGTTGAATCAGATTACGGGGAGCTGTTTTTT

clone size: .
D gene: .
V gene: TRBV5-1
J gene: TRBJ2-2
CDR3 length: 15
CDR3 protein: CASSPAVPDTGELFF
CDR3 DNA: TGCGCCAGCAGCCCGGCGGTGCCAGACACCGGGGAGCTGTTTTTT

clone size: .
D gene: TRBD1
V gene: TRBV14
J gene: TRBJ2-7
CDR3 length: 15
CDR3 protein: CASSQVQGVSYEQYF
CDR3 DNA: TGTGCCAGCAGCCAAGTTCAGGGGGTCTCCTACGAGCAGTACTTC

clone size: many
D gene: TRBD1
V gene: TRBV14
J gene: TRBJ1-1
CDR3 length: 15
CDR3 protein: CASSRTGILNTEAFF
CDR3 DNA: TGTGCCAGCAGCCGGACAGGGATCCTGAACACTGAAGCTTTCTTT

clone size: many
D gene: TRBD1
V gene: TRBV14
J gene: TRBJ1-1
CDR3 length: 16
CDR3 protein: CASSHRTGVRSTEAFF
CDR3 DNA: TGTGCCAGCAGCCACAGGACAGGGGTAAGGAGCACTGAAGCTTTCTTT

clone size: many
D gene: TRBD2
V gene: TRBV6-5
J gene: TRBJ2-3
CDR3 length: 18
CDR3 protein: CASSYSASGGTSTDTQYF
CDR3 DNA: TGTGCCAGCAGTTACTCGGCTAGCGGGGGGACTAGCACAGATACGCAGTATTTT

clone size: many
D gene: .
V gene: TRBV4-3
J gene: TRBJ1-2
CDR3 length: 14
CDR3 protein: CASSQDQRAWGYTF
CDR3 DNA: TGCGCCAGCAGCCAAGATCAGAGGGCGTGGGGCTACACCTTC

clone size: many
D gene: .
V gene: TRBV12-3/TRBV12-4
J gene: TRBJ2-5
CDR3 length: 14
CDR3 protein: CASTFQASGQTQYF
CDR3 DNA: TGTGCCAGCACTTTCCAGGCATCCGGACAGACCCAGTACTTC

clone size: many
D gene: .
V gene: TRBV7-8
J gene: TRBJ1-2
CDR3 length: 18
CDR3 protein: CASSPASVGVRGYYGYTF
CDR3 DNA: TGTGCCAGCAGCCCGGCAAGCGTAGGGGTTCGCGGCTACTATGGCTACACCTTC

clone size: .
D gene: .
V gene: TRBV2
J gene: TRBJ2-1
CDR3 length: 15
CDR3 protein: CASRAASVANNEQFF
CDR3 DNA: TGTGCCAGCAGGGCCGCTAGCGTCGCCAACAATGAGCAGTTCTTC

clone size: few
D gene: TRBD2
V gene: TRBV11-2
J gene: TRBJ2-7
CDR3 length: 15
CDR3 protein: CASSFGLAGSLEQYF
CDR3 DNA: TGTGCCAGCAGCTTCGGACTAGCGGGATCCCTCGAGCAGTACTTC

clone size: .
D gene: TRBD1
V gene: TRBV6-5
J gene: TRBJ1-2
CDR3 length: 13
CDR3 protein: CASRPGQGTGYTF
CDR3 DNA: TGTGCCAGCAGACCGGGACAGGGAACTGGCTACACCTTC

clone size: .
D gene: TRBD1
V gene: TRBV9
J gene: TRBJ1-6
CDR3 length: 15
CDR3 protein: CASSAGQGHNSPLHF
CDR3 DNA: TGTGCCAGCAGCGCCGGACAGGGTCATAATTCACCCCTCCACTTT

clone size: many
D gene: TRBD1
V gene: TRBV12-3/TRBV12-4
J gene: TRBJ2-3
CDR3 length: 16
CDR3 protein: CASSLEETGSTDTQYF
CDR3 DNA: TGTGCCAGCAGTTTAGAAGAGACAGGGAGCACAGATACGCAGTATTTT

clone size: many
D gene: .
V gene: TRBV30
J gene: TRBJ1-5
CDR3 length: 13
CDR3 protein: CAWSAAGNQPQHF
CDR3 DNA: TGTGCCTGGAGTGCCGCAGGGAATCAGCCCCAGCATTTT

clone size: few
D gene: .
V gene: TRBV11-2
J gene: TRBJ2-1
CDR3 length: 12
CDR3 protein: CASSLGAGEQFF
CDR3 DNA: TGTGCCAGCAGCTTAGGAGCGGGTGAGCAGTTCTTC

clone size: many
D gene: .
V gene: TRBV30
J gene: TRBJ1-2
CDR3 length: 12
CDR3 protein: CAWTSENYGYTF
CDR3 DNA: TGTGCCTGGACCTCTGAAAACTATGGCTACACCTTC

clone size: many
D gene: .
V gene: TRBV4-3
J gene: TRBJ2-1
CDR3 length: 16
CDR3 protein: CASSQVGAGSYNEQFF
CDR3 DNA: TGCGCCAGCAGCCAAGTGGGCGCCGGCTCCTACAATGAGCAGTTCTTC

clone size: .
D gene: .
V gene: TRBV24-1
J gene: TRBJ1-2
CDR3 length: 16
CDR3 protein: CATSDGDILSSYGYTF
CDR3 DNA: TGTGCCACCAGTGATGGCGACATCCTAAGCAGCTATGGCTACACCTTC

clone size: many
D gene: TRBD2
V gene: TRBV4-1
J gene: TRBJ2-4
CDR3 length: 17
CDR3 protein: CASSQIGGAGLQDIQYF
CDR3 DNA: TGCGCCAGCAGCCAAATCGGGGGGGCCGGGCTGCAGGACATTCAGTACTTC

clone size: .
D gene: .
V gene: TRBV20-1
J gene: TRBJ2-4
CDR3 length: 14
CDR3 protein: CSAIGPTHTNIQYF
CDR3 DNA: TGCAGTGCTATAGGGCCAACCCATACGAACATTCAGTACTTC

clone size: few
D gene: .
V gene: TRBV28
J gene: TRBJ1-5
CDR3 length: 14
CDR3 protein: CASSFFAGNQPQHF
CDR3 DNA: TGTGCCAGCAGTTTCTTCGCGGGGAATCAGCCCCAGCATTTT

clone size: .
D gene: TRBD1
V gene: TRBV20-1
J gene: TRBJ1-2
CDR3 length: 13
CDR3 protein: CSASTGVTYGYTF
CDR3 DNA: TGCAGTGCTAGTACAGGGGTTACCTATGGCTACACCTTC

clone size: .
D gene: .
V gene: TRBV5-6
J gene: TRBJ2-4
CDR3 length: 14
CDR3 protein: CASSFSGAKNIQYF
CDR3 DNA: TGTGCCAGCAGCTTTTCAGGGGCCAAAAACATTCAGTACTTC

clone size: few
D gene: TRBD2
V gene: TRBV6-4
J gene: TRBJ2-3
CDR3 length: 15
CDR3 protein: CASSDVAGSPDTQYF
CDR3 DNA: TGTGCCAGCAGTGACGTAGCGGGGTCGCCAGATACGCAGTATTTT

clone size: few
D gene: .
V gene: TRBV29-1
J gene: TRBJ1-5
CDR3 length: 14
CDR3 protein: CSVRGGPGNQPQHF
CDR3 DNA: TGCAGCGTTAGAGGGGGGCCGGGCAATCAGCCCCAGCATTTT

clone size: .
D gene: TRBD2
V gene: TRBV5-1
J gene: TRBJ2-7
CDR3 length: 14
CDR3 protein: CASSFLGGTYEQYF
CDR3 DNA: TGCGCCAGCAGCTTCTTGGGAGGGACCTACGAGCAGTACTTC

clone size: few
D gene: .
V gene: TRBV7-2
J gene: TRBJ1-2
CDR3 length: 13
CDR3 protein: CASSLTQARGYTF
CDR3 DNA: TGTGCCAGCAGCCTCACCCAAGCACGAGGCTACACCTTC

clone size: .
D gene: .
V gene: TRBV20-1
J gene: TRBJ2-7
CDR3 length: 14
CDR3 protein: CSASIGAVSYEQYF
CDR3 DNA: TGCAGTGCAAGTATTGGGGCAGTCTCCTACGAGCAGTACTTC

clone size: few
D gene: .
V gene: TRBV20-1
J gene: TRBJ2-5
CDR3 length: 15
CDR3 protein: CSARASEGDLETQYF
CDR3 DNA: TGCAGTGCTAGGGCGAGCGAAGGGGATTTAGAGACCCAGTACTTC

clone size: .
D gene: TRBD2
V gene: TRBV13
J gene: TRBJ2-5
CDR3 length: 15
CDR3 protein: CASSSPGLGHQTQYF
CDR3 DNA: TGTGCCAGCAGCTCCCCGGGACTAGGACATCAGACCCAGTACTTC

clone size: many
D gene: .
V gene: TRBV7-9
J gene: TRBJ1-2
CDR3 length: 20
CDR3 protein: CASSLLDGHDINPASYGYTF
CDR3 DNA: TGTGCCAGCAGCCTCCTGGACGGACATGACATAAATCCTGCTTCCTATGGCTACACCTTC

clone size: few
D gene: .
V gene: TRBV29-1
J gene: TRBJ2-3
CDR3 length: 14
CDR3 protein: CSVATGSSTDTQYF
CDR3 DNA: TGCAGCGTAGCGACGGGAAGCAGCACAGATACGCAGTATTTT

clone size: many
D gene: .
V gene: TRBV11-2
J gene: TRBJ2-3
CDR3 length: 13
CDR3 protein: CASSLDLADTQYF
CDR3 DNA: TGTGCCAGCAGCTTAGACTTGGCAGATACGCAGTATTTT

clone size: few
D gene: .
V gene: TRBV10-1
J gene: TRBJ2-5
CDR3 length: 13
CDR3 protein: CASSEGVQETQYF
CDR3 DNA: TGCGCCAGCAGTGAGGGGGTCCAAGAGACCCAGTACTTC

clone size: many
D gene: .
V gene: TRBV20-1
J gene: TRBJ2-1
CDR3 length: 10
CDR3 protein: CSALDNEQFF
CDR3 DNA: TGCAGTGCCCTGGACAATGAGCAGTTCTTC

clone size: .
D gene: .
V gene: TRBV27
J gene: TRBJ1-5
CDR3 length: 13
CDR3 protein: CASSFNGGQPQHF
CDR3 DNA: TGTGCCAGCAGTTTTAACGGGGGTCAGCCCCAGCATTTT